A single sample is the source of the 10 T cell receptor beta chains below, sequenced in a study of Ad26.COV2.S vaccination and SARS-CoV-2 variants. Treatment here: 15 to 20 received Ad26.COV2.S at low or high dose, single or two shots; roughly five received placebo; per-sample allocation not given. Sampling was performed 63 days after the first vaccine or placebo injection. Assay: immunoSEQ multiplex PCR; the TCRdb copy retains only in-frame clones and omits some. The data show around 350,000 clones, 80% to 90% seen once. Sequencing used peripheral blood, obtained in a trial of Ad26.COV2.S vaccine versus placebo. These receptors were taken from a person aged 18-65 years who received the Ad26.COV2.S COVID-19 vaccine or a placebo.

This chain joins TRBV5-6 and TRBJ1-4, with 7 bases lining up with TRBD1. V was clipped by 4 bases and J by 8 bases; unmatched bases: 14. The CDR3 is 16 residues long. The germline CDR1 and CDR2 sequences are SGHDT and YYEEEE. The DNA of the CDR3 is TGTGCCAGCAGCACGGCCCCCGGGACAGACTTCGAAAAACTGTTTTTT. Its translation: CASSTAPGTDFEKLFF.

This chain joins TRBV29-1 and TRBJ1-5; possibly TRBD1 for D (6 bases). CDR1 SQVTM and CDR2 ANQGSEA come from the germline V gene. CDR3 length: 13 residues. The CDR3 DNA reads as TGCACTCAGGGGAGGCCTAAGGATCAGCCCCAGCATTTT. Translated: CTQGRPKDQPQHF.

This clone has a single count. The chain uses TRBV4-3 and TRBJ2-1; 10 positions match TRBD2. V trimming: 0 bases; J trimming: 4 bases; junction bases outside the gene matches: 12. Per the germline V gene, CDR1 is LGHNA and CDR2 is YSLEER. CDR3 length: 19 amino acids. Here the CDR3 reads CASSQDLRPSGSWYNEQFF. Here the CDR3 DNA reads TGCGCCAGCAGCCAAGATCTCAGGCCTAGCGGGAGTTGGTACAATGAGCAGTTCTTC.

This clone came up once. This chain links TRBV5-1 with TRBJ2-7; 9 nucleotides align to TRBD1. Germline V gene sequence: CDR1 SGHRS, CDR2 YFSETQ. The CDR3 spans 14 residues. Unmatched junction bases numbered 3, after V lost 4 bases and J lost 1 base. The DNA of the CDR3 is TGCGCCAGCAGCCGGGACAGGGTTTCCTACGAGCAGTACTTC. Residues: CASSRDRVSYEQYF. Looking up the rest from reference TRBV5-1 and TRBJ2-7 gives the full variable domain: KAGVTQTPRYLIKTRGQQVTLSCSPISGHRSVSWYQQTPGQGLQFLFEYFSETQRNKGNFPGRFSGRQFSNSRSEMNVSTLELGDSALYLCASSRDRVSYEQYFGPGTRLTVT.

CDR3 DNA sequence: TGTGCCAGCAGCAAACCGACTAGTTTTCTCGAGACCCAGTACTTC. Residues: CASSKPTSFLETQYF. This chain connects TRBV5-4 to TRBJ2-5; D may be TRBD2 (6 bases). The CDR3 runs to 15 residues. The V end lost 4 bases, the J end lost 5 bases, and 18 bases lay between the germline ends. Per germline, CDR1 SGHNT and CDR2 YYREEE (reference sequence). The variable domain in full, completed from reference TRBV5-4 and TRBJ2-5, reads ETGVTQSPTHLIKTRGQQVTLRCSSQSGHNTVSWYQQALGQGPQFIFQYYREEENGRGNFPPRFSGLQFPNYSSELNVNALELDDSALYLCASSKPTSFLETQYFGPGTRLLVL.

The chain employs TRBV10-1 and TRBJ1-1, with TRBD1 matching over 8 bases. The CDR3 sequence is 13 residues long. CDR1 is WNHNN, CDR2 SYGVQD, per germline (reference sequence). V lost 6 bases to trimming and J lost 6 bases; unmatched junction nucleotides: 6. The CDR3 coding sequence is TGCGCCAGCAGCGTGGCAGGGGGCTCTGAAGCTTTCTTT. As protein: CASSVAGGSEAFF.

This clone was seen a few times. This rearrangement joins TRBV28 to TRBJ2-4, with D unclear. V lost 6 bases to trimming and J lost 1 base, with 16 bases between them. CDR3 length equals 16 residues. Germline values: CDR1 MDHEN, CDR2 SYDVKM. CDR3 in DNA: TGTGCCAGCAGCGCCCTAACGTTACCCGCCAAAAACATTCAGTACTTC. Translation gives CASSALTLPAKNIQYF.

V and J are TRBV3-1 (or the pseudogene TRBV3-2) and TRBJ2-4, with 9 bases fitting TRBD2. Unmatched junction bases numbered 13, after V lost 4 bases and J lost 3 bases. The CDR3 has 18 residues. Per germline, CDR1 LGHDT and CDR2 YNNKEL (reference sequence). The DNA for the CDR3 is TGTGCCAGCAGCCCCCTATTAGGCGGGAGGGCCGTCAAAAACATTCAGTACTTC. It specifies CASSPLLGGRAVKNIQYF.

This clone was seen a single time. The CDR3 spells CASSLYAYGYTF. In nucleotides, the CDR3 is TGTGCCAGCAGTTTATACGCATACGGCTACACCTTC. V gene TRBV28 combines with J gene TRBJ1-2; D remains ambiguous. Trimming took 1 base from V and 8 from J, leaving 8 bases between them. The CDR3 is made up of 12 amino acids. In germline, CDR1 is MDHEN, CDR2 SYDVKM.

This sequence joins TRBV11-3 and TRBJ2-3; 11 nucleotides match TRBD2. The CDR3 totals 17 residues. Germline V gene lookup returns CDR1 SGHNT and CDR2 YENEEA. Losses at the gene ends were 5 bases for V and 4 bases for J; bases not matched to a gene: 11. The CDR3 DNA is TGTGCCAGCAGCCTGAGCTCACTAGCGGGGGTCCCAGATACGCAGTATTTT. It translates to CASSLSSLAGVPDTQYF.